A single sample is the source of the 7 T cell receptor beta chains below, sequenced in a study of blood T cell repertoires in COVID-19 (dated by TCRdb to 2019 to 2021). Receptor libraries were prepared by the immunoSEQ multiplex PCR assay. This is the immuneACCESS table as TCRdb keeps it, with only in-frame sequences that have V and J called. A part of the clones is gone; compared with another copy, unresolved V genes explain less than half, and the rest is unexplained. The sample table contains 40,000 to 60,000 clones; only one count was recorded for 85% to 90% of them. The ten biggest clones cover under 6% of the sample. The source material was peripheral blood. The origin of the receptors is a man in his forties with active COVID-19.

This sequence joins TRBV19 and TRBJ2-7; TRBD2 matches 7 bases. Trimming took 5 bases from V and 0 from J; bases not matched to a gene: 7. CDR3 size: 15 residues. From germline, CDR1 is LNHDA and CDR2 SQIVND (reference sequence). CDR3 residues: CASSPAAGNSYEQYF. The DNA for the CDR3 is TGTGCCAGTAGTCCAGCAGCGGGGAACTCCTACGAGCAGTACTTC.

The rearrangement links TRBV5-4 to TRBJ2-3; 10 bases are a match to TRBD2. The germline V gene has CDR1 SGHNT and CDR2 YYREEE (reference sequence). CDR3 size: 18 residues. V was pared by 4 bases and J by 7 bases, with 18 bases of the junction left unmatched. The CDR3: CASSRLQLAGGPPYTQYF. The CDR3, as DNA: TGTGCCAGCAGCCGCCTTCAATTAGCGGGAGGCCCCCCGTATACGCAGTATTTT. Full variable domain (remainder filled in from reference TRBV5-4 and TRBJ2-3): ETGVTQSPTHLIKTRGQQVTLRCSSQSGHNTVSWYQQALGQGPQFIFQYYREEENGRGNFPPRFSGLQFPNYSSELNVNALELDDSALYLCASSRLQLAGGPPYTQYFGPGTRLTVL.

The chain has TRBV7-2 and TRBJ2-7; D might be TRBD2 (5 bases). V was clipped by 5 bases and J by 3 bases, with 17 bases between them. The CDR3 runs 15 residues. From germline, CDR1 is SGHTA and CDR2 FQGNSA. The CDR3 DNA is TGTGCCAGCAGCCGTAGTCCTAGCCCACTCTACGAGCAGTACTTC. This translates into CASSRSPSPLYEQYF.

This chain links TRBV7-2 with TRBJ2-5; 9 bases fit TRBD2. Germline V gene lookup returns CDR1 SGHTA and CDR2 FQGNSA. V gave up 3 bases and J gave up 4 bases; unmatched junction bases: 6. CDR3 size: 15 residues. Here the CDR3 DNA reads TGTGCCAGCAGCTTCGGTAGCGGGAGTGGAGAGACCCAGTACTTC. This codes for CASSFGSGSGETQYF.

This clone was seen a few times. The chain carries TRBV5-4 and TRBJ2-1; D remains unclear. V was cut by 4 bases and J by 4 bases, with 9 bases left in between. The germline CDR1 and CDR2 sequences are SGHNT and YYREEE (reference sequence). The CDR3 is 13 residues long. This CDR3 is CASSMDGYNEQFF. In nucleotides, the CDR3 is TGTGCCAGCAGCATGGACGGTTACAATGAGCAGTTCTTC. The complete variable domain, with remaining parts taken from reference TRBV5-4 and TRBJ2-1, reads ETGVTQSPTHLIKTRGQQVTLRCSSQSGHNTVSWYQQALGQGPQFIFQYYREEENGRGNFPPRFSGLQFPNYSSELNVNALELDDSALYLCASSMDGYNEQFFGPGTRLTVL.

This sequence joins TRBV6-5 and TRBJ2-2; a weak D match, TRBD2 (5 bases). From germline, CDR1 is MNHEY and CDR2 SVGAGI. Trimming cost V 8 bases and J 8 bases, with 21 bases left between them. The CDR3 is 15 residues long. The DNA for the CDR3 is TGTGCCAGCCAGAGGGCTTCCCTACACGGGGGGGAGCTGTTTTTT. This gives the protein CASQRASLHGGELFF.

The chain joins TRBV23-1 to TRBJ2-1; TRBD1 aligns across 10 bases. TRBV23-1 qualifies as an ORF whose function is uncertain. The V gene end was trimmed by 4 bases and the J gene end by 6 bases; junction bases not matched to a gene: 12. The CDR3 totals 17 residues. The CDR3 DNA sequence: TGCGCCAGCAGTCCTAGGGCGTGGGACAGGGGAGGCAATGAGCAGTTCTTC. It specifies CASSPRAWDRGGNEQFF.